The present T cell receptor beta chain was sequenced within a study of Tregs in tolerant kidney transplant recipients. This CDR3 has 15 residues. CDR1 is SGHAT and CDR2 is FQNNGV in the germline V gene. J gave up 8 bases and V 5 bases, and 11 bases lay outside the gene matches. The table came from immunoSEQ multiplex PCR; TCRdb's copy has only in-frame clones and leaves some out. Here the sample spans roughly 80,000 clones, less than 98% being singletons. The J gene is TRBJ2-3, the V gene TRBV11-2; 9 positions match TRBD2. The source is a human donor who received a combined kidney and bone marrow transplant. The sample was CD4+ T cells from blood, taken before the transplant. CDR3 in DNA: TGTGCCAGCAGCCCCCAAGTAGCGGGGGAGGTTACGCAGTATTTT. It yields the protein CASSPQVAGEVTQYF. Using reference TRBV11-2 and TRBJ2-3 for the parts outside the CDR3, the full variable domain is EAGVAQSPRYKIIEKRQSVAFWCNPISGHATLYWYQQILGQGPKLLIQFQNNGVVDDSQLPKDRFSAERLKGVDSTLKIQPAKLEDSAVYLCASSPQVAGEVTQYFGPGTRLTVL.